This TCR beta chain was captured by sequencing in a study of human T cells and chemical hapten exposure. Study background: Recorded diagnoses among the mostly female patients were alopecia areata, totalis or universalis.

Study results and limitations: In comparison with controls, expanded TCRs gave rise to a significantly larger number of large CDR3 similarity clusters. Patch test score tracked positively with PT1 expanded TCR counts. DPC sensitization did not alter TCRs above 1 in 1000 frequency.

A note on this clonotype: Its matching antigen is unknown.

TCRdb reprocessed the RACE reads via MiXCR and lists one record per CDR3 protein. The sample contains some 190,000 distinct CDR3 sequences, approximately 20% of which appear only once. This CDR3 contains 14 residues. The germline V gene encodes CDR1 LGHDT and CDR2 YNNKEL (reference sequence). The germline V and J ends were trimmed by 1 base and 4 bases, with 9 bases remaining between them. Time point reported: patch test 1, 2 weeks after DPC sensitization. As for treatment: therapeutic diphenylcyclopropenone sensitization with weekly scalp DPC. This specimen was whole blood, taken in connection with sensitization to the hapten diphenylcyclopropenone (DPC). The rearrangement uses TRBV3-1 and TRBJ2-3, with D perhaps TRBD2 (5 bases). The receptor was isolated from a woman aged 45-65 years with alopecia areata. Some clones in this sample may be carry-over from other donors' samples. The CDR3 DNA sequence: TGTGCCAGCAGCCAAGCTGCGAGGGCAGATACGCAGTATTTT. Its protein is CASSQAARADTQYF.